The entry below describes one T cell receptor beta chain. Its matching antigen is unknown. Time point: persistent/refractory GD, antithyroid drugs over 5 years with positive TRAb. PBMCs were the source of the RNA used for TCR sequencing. These data come from a study of regulatory T cells in long-lasting Graves disease. CDR3-region Arm-PCR and iRepertoire HTBI primers produced the TCR beta libraries. Per the study methods: Samples jointly harbored fewer than 65 TRBV and over 11 TRBJ segments. TCRdb re-called the multiplex PCR reads with MiXCR, one entry per CDR3 protein. It is TCRdb's table, rather than the study itself, that gives the V and J calls and clone size. The sample lists 500,000 to 700,000 distinct CDR3 sequences; around 32% were seen once. Study-wide findings and caveats: TCR diversity in persistent Graves' patients was below that of newly diagnosed ones. The study examined only peripheral blood, not thyroid tissue. Favored gene segments in persistent disease were TRBV28, TRBJ1-2 and TRBJ2-5.

The V gene's germline CDR1 is SQVTM and CDR2 ANQGSEA. The germline V and J ends were trimmed by 7 bases and 0 bases, with 7 bases remaining between them. The CDR3 sequence is 12 residues long. The chain has TRBV29-1 and TRBJ1-3; D call uncertain. Material: peripheral blood mononuclear cells (PBMCs), obtained when the disease was refractory, from a patient treated with antithyroid drugs. The source of this sequence is a female donor with Graves disease. The CDR3 loop reads CSAEASGNTIYF. In nucleotides, the CDR3 is TGCAGCGCTGAGGCCTCTGGAAACACCATATATTTT.